This record looks at one T cell receptor beta chain sequence and its context. This specimen comes from a study of blood T cell repertoires in COVID-19. Study information: Samples taken during acute and convalescent COVID-19 were collected in the United States, Italy and Spain. Nucleic acid was either cDNA or gDNA, and it came from T cells, B-cell-depleted T cells, or PBMCs.

The authors' processing: Amplifying reference gene primers gave estimates of nucleated cell counts. Sequencing used immunoSEQ multiplex PCR; TCRdb keeps in-frame clones, though not all of them. That table is the source of V, J and clone size, and D and trimming were worked out from the DNA. The sample has about 80,000 clones, about 86% seen once; the top ten hold 4% to 5.5%. Germline values: CDR1 LNHDA, CDR2 SQIVND (reference sequence). The CDR3 length is 13 residues. Trimming took 1 base from V and 6 from J, leaving 7 bases between them. The sample was peripheral blood. This chain connects TRBV19 to TRBJ1-5; D unresolved. The clonotype originates from a woman aged 80 or older with acute or convalescent COVID-19. CDR3 protein: CASSIAWSQPQHF. For the CDR3, the DNA is TGTGCCAGTAGTATAGCTTGGAGTCAGCCCCAGCATTTT.